The 5 T cell receptor beta chains below all came from one sample that was sequenced in a study of tumor-infiltrating lymphocytes in primary liver carcinoma (dated by TCRdb to about 2017). Sequencer: Illumina HiSeq 2500. TCRbeta-specific cDNA was reverse-transcribed from 500 ng total RNA using a constant-region primer and ProtoScript II reverse transcriptase. Three nested multiplex PCR rounds, following a slightly modified ARM-PCR procedure, were used to build the TCRbeta libraries. Multiplex TRBV1-TRBV30 forward primers and a Cbeta reverse primer were used in the first two PCR rounds, each of which was run for approximately 11 cycles. TCRdb reworked the public reads: Q25 trimming with fastp, MiXCR clone assembly, productive beta chains retained. Each entry merges the rows of one CDR3 protein and shows their most common DNA and genes. For this sample there are hundreds of thousands of distinct CDR3 sequences; over 55% appear just once. The top ten constitute more than 8.5% of the sample.

Blood RNA was extracted from unsorted whole blood using TRIzol reagent, and germline DNA was obtained with the DNeasy Blood & Tissue kit. Material: peripheral blood. The receptor set was obtained from a man between 35 and 55 years old with primary liver carcinoma and hepatitis B virus infection.

Note on this clonotype: No conserved phenylalanine or tryptophan ends this CDR3, so it is likely a read error. No DNA is shown, since the ends of the CDR3 on it are uncertain; the CDR3 is the one TCRdb lists. V is TRBV11-2 and J is TRBJ2-5. The CDR3 spans 11 amino acids, including both terminal residues. Germline values: CDR1 SGHAT, CDR2 FQNNGV. CDR3 amino acids: CASSYGETQYL.

Note on this clonotype: The CDR3 does not close with the conserved phenylalanine or tryptophan, likely indicating a read error. The CDR3 DNA reads TGCAATGTTTCACTTGACGGGTACTACTATGGCTACACCCTC. It encodes CNVSLDGYYYGYTL. The chain is built from TRBV29-1 and TRBJ1-2; D remains ambiguous. The CDR3 has 14 amino acids. Per the germline V gene, CDR1 is SQVTM and CDR2 is ANQGSEA.

Concerning this clonotype: Germline and junction disagree at one end, which may indicate a read error. CDR3 sequence reads: CACSQEVRDARTQTINEQFF. CDR3 nucleotide sequence: TGTGCCTGCAGCCAAGAGGTCAGGGACGCACGAACCCAAACCATCAATGAGCAGTTCTTC. The chain combines TRBV14 with TRBJ2-1; D tentatively reads TRBD1 or TRBD2 (5 bases each). The CDR3 has 20 amino acids. The germline CDR1 and CDR2 sequences are SGHDN and FVKESK.

A remark on this clonotype: It may be a read error: a sequence one base away is much more abundant. J is TRBJ2-7 and V is TRBV4-1; 11 bases are a match to TRBD1. CDR1 is MGHRA and CDR2 is YSYEKL in the germline V gene. The CDR3 contains 15 residues. CDR3 DNA: TGCGCCAGCAGGCAAGGAGGGACAGGGGGATACGAGCAGTACTTC. It specifies CASRQGGTGGYEQYF.

This clonotype was counted once. The limits of the CDR3 on the DNA are not certain, so only TCRdb's listed CDR3 is given. The V gene is TRBV4-3, the J gene TRBJ2-3; the tabulated D call, TRBD1, remains unverified against the DNA. The CDR3 is 16 residues long, ends included. The germline CDR1 and CDR2 sequences are LGHNA and YSLEER. This CDR3 is CASSPFGQGNTDTQFF.